Each of the 31 T cell receptor beta chains below was sequenced from the same sample in a study of cytomegalovirus exposure and HLA in healthy donors. Sequencing was performed with immunoSEQ multiplex PCR; in TCRdb, only in-frame clones are kept and a portion is missing. This sample has under 250,000 clones, with 87% found just once. Sequencing input: PBMCs. All receptors come from a woman under 30 in good health and CMV-seropositive.

This chain connects TRBV9 to TRBJ2-1; TRBD2 aligns across 11 bases. The V and J ends lost 4 bases and 2 bases, in that order; junction bases with no gene match: 8. The CDR3 is made up of 17 amino acids. Per germline, CDR1 SGDLS and CDR2 YYNGEE. The CDR3 region has the DNA TGTGCCAGCAGCATCACTAGCGGGAGATTTACCTACAATGAGCAGTTCTTC. Encoded protein: CASSITSGRFTYNEQFF.

This clone was seen only a few times. This chain joins TRBV19 and TRBJ1-2, with D hard to call. Deletions cut 5 bases from V and 8 bases from J, with 15 bases between. The CDR3 is 13 residues long. Germline V lookup: CDR1 LNHDA, CDR2 SQIVND (reference sequence). The CDR3 DNA sequence: TGTGCCAGTAGTCTGGGAGAGTTTCTCGGCTACACCTTC. Residues: CASSLGEFLGYTF.

V usage is TRBV14 and J usage is TRBJ2-7; D possibly corresponds to TRBD2 (5 bases). The CDR3 consists of 14 residues. V was pared by 4 bases and J by 0 bases, with 10 bases between. Germline V gene sequence: CDR1 SGHDN, CDR2 FVKESK. As DNA, the CDR3 is TGTGCCAGCAGCCGAAGCGGAGCCTCCTACGAGCAGTACTTC. It is translated as CASSRSGASYEQYF. The whole variable domain, remainder taken from reference TRBV14 and TRBJ2-7, is EAGVTQFPSHSVIEKGQTVTLRCDPISGHDNLYWYRRVMGKEIKFLLHFVKESKQDESGMPNNRFLAERTGGTYSTLKVQPAELEDSGVYFCASSRSGASYEQYFGPGTRLTVT.

This sequence joins TRBV18 and TRBJ2-7, with a weak D call TRBD1 (6 bases). Germline assignment: CDR1 KGHSH and CDR2 LQKENI. The V gene lost 1 base and the J gene lost 3 bases, with 16 bases spanning the gap. CDR3 length: 16 residues. DNA of the CDR3: TGTGCCAGCTCACCACTCCAGGGGATGTTGAACTACGAGCAGTACTTC. This translates into CASSPLQGMLNYEQYF.

The genes are TRBV6-6 and TRBJ2-7; 12 nucleotides agree with TRBD2. This CDR3 comprises 14 residues. After removal of 5 bases from V and 7 bases from J, the junction contained 6 bases not matched to a gene. Germline V gene sequence: CDR1 MNHNY, CDR2 SVGAGI (reference sequence). The CDR3 region is CASSPRTSGNEQYF. The CDR3 DNA sequence: TGTGCCAGCAGTCCCCGGACTAGCGGGAATGAGCAGTACTTC.

This sequence joins TRBV7-2 and TRBJ2-7, with 7 bases lining up with TRBD2. Germline V lookup: CDR1 SGHTA, CDR2 FQGNSA. This CDR3 has 15 residues. The V segment lost 6 bases and the J segment 2 bases; nucleotides outside the gene matches: 10. CDR3 coding DNA: TGTGCCAGCAGACAGCCAGGACTAGGAGCCTACGAGCAGTACTTC. Translated: CASRQPGLGAYEQYF.

V gene TRBV11-2 combines with J gene TRBJ2-1; possibly TRBD1 for D (6 bases). CDR3 length equals 13 residues. V was cut by 0 bases and J by 8 bases, with 8 bases left in between. Per the germline V gene, CDR1 is SGHAT and CDR2 is FQNNGV. In DNA, the CDR3 is TGTGCCAGCAGCTTAGAAACAGGGTATGAGCAGTTCTTC. Translated: CASSLETGYEQFF.

This chain links TRBV7-9 with TRBJ2-2, with 8 nucleotides matching TRBD1. This CDR3 comprises 15 residues. V trimming: 3 bases; J trimming: 8 bases; junction bases outside the gene matches: 8. Germline V gene sequence: CDR1 SEHNR, CDR2 FQNEAQ (reference sequence). The CDR3 reads CASSLGQGAEGELFF. The CDR3 bases are TGTGCCAGCAGCTTGGGCCAGGGGGCAGAGGGGGAGCTGTTTTTT.

V is TRBV28 and J is TRBJ2-1, with TRBD2 as a possible D gene (6 bases). Per the germline V gene, CDR1 is MDHEN and CDR2 is SYDVKM. The CDR3 is 13 residues long. V shed 7 bases and J shed 0 bases, with 7 bases lying between them. CDR3 nucleotides: TGTGCCAGCAAGACTAGCTCCTACAATGAGCAGTTCTTC. Residues: CASKTSSYNEQFF. Filled out from reference TRBV28 and TRBJ2-1, the complete variable domain reads DVKVTQSSRYLVKRTGEKVFLECVQDMDHENMFWYRQDPGLGLRLIYFSYDVKMKEKGDIPEGYSVSREKKERFSLILESASTNQTSMYLCASKTSSYNEQFFGPGTRLTVL.

This chain uses TRBV29-1 with TRBJ2-5; D remains unclear. This CDR3 has 12 amino acids. CDR1 is SQVTM, CDR2 ANQGSEA, per germline. V was trimmed by 1 base and J by 7 bases, leaving 10 bases between them. The CDR3 DNA reads as TGCAGCGTTGAAGGTCCGGTTTCGACCCAGTACTTC. It encodes CSVEGPVSTQYF.

The rearrangement links TRBV27 to TRBJ2-1; 10 bases line up with TRBD1. Trimming at V came to 5 bases and at J to 1 base, leaving 2 bases not matched to a gene. This CDR3 region has 15 residues. Germline values: CDR1 MNHEY, CDR2 SMNVEV (reference sequence). The CDR3 bases are TGTGCCAGCAGTACGGGACAGGGGTCCTACAATGAGCAGTTCTTC. Encoded protein: CASSTGQGSYNEQFF.

The chain uses TRBV30 and TRBJ2-7, with D maybe TRBD1 (6 bases). This CDR3 has 12 amino acids. V was trimmed by 7 bases and J by 3 bases, leaving 13 bases between them. Germline loops: CDR1 GTSNPN, CDR2 SVGIG (reference sequence). The CDR3 nucleotides are TGTGCCTTTGACCAACAGGGCTACGAGCAGTACTTC. This gives the protein CAFDQQGYEQYF.

This chain joins TRBV5-1 and TRBJ2-7; 7 bases map to TRBD2. V lost 0 bases, J lost 1 base, and 4 bases stayed unmatched. The CDR3 extends over 15 amino acids. The germline CDR1 and CDR2 sequences are SGHRS and YFSETQ. The CDR3 protein is CASSLAASGSYEQYF. CDR3 coding DNA: TGCGCCAGCAGCTTGGCCGCTAGCGGATCCTACGAGCAGTACTTC.

The chain uses TRBV28 and TRBJ1-2; the D gene is possibly TRBD1 (5 bases). V was shortened by 7 bases and J by 2 bases, with 14 bases between the two germline ends. The length of the CDR3 is 14 residues. Germline V gene sequence: CDR1 MDHEN, CDR2 SYDVKM. CDR3 residues: CASNDGGGNYGYTF. CDR3 DNA: TGTGCCAGCAATGACGGGGGGGGAAACTATGGCTACACCTTC.

This clone was observed a few times. The chain has TRBV4-2 and TRBJ2-7; 8 nucleotides agree with TRBD2. This CDR3 is 15 amino acids long. V lost 2 bases, J lost 1 base, and 4 bases stayed unmatched. In germline, CDR1 is LGHNA, CDR2 YNFKEQ. The CDR3 protein is CASSQPTGGSYEQYF. In DNA form, the CDR3 reads TGTGCCAGCAGCCAACCGACGGGAGGGTCCTACGAGCAGTACTTC.

The chain employs TRBV9 and TRBJ1-2; D is possibly TRBD1 (6 bases). This CDR3 region has 16 residues. Trimming shortened V by 3 bases and J by 4 bases, and 19 bases separated the two germline ends. Germline values: CDR1 SGDLS, CDR2 YYNGEE. CDR3: CASSESDLGTPYGYTF. CDR3 nucleotide sequence: TGTGCCAGCAGCGAGAGCGACCTAGGGACACCCTATGGCTACACCTTC.

V gene TRBV27 combines with J gene TRBJ2-7; possible D gene TRBD2, 6 bases. V lost 6 bases to trimming and J lost 4 bases, with 10 bases between them. The germline V gene encodes CDR1 MNHEY and CDR2 SMNVEV (reference sequence). This CDR3 has 12 residues. CDR3 sequence reads: CASRTGGYEQYF. CDR3 in DNA: TGTGCCAGCAGGACCGGAGGGTACGAGCAGTACTTC.

The CDR3 spells CASSLEPFLESYEQYF. In DNA, the CDR3 is TGTGCCAGCAGCTTGGAGCCCTTTTTGGAGTCCTACGAGCAGTACTTC. J is TRBJ2-7 and V is TRBV5-6, with D hard to call. V lost 0 bases to trimming and J lost 1 base, with 14 bases between them. This CDR3 comprises 16 residues. The germline CDR1 and CDR2 sequences are SGHDT and YYEEEE.

The gene calls are TRBV4-1 and TRBJ2-7; TRBD2 agrees at 7 bases. The J segment lost 4 bases and the V segment lost 0 bases, leaving 6 bases of the junction unmatched. Germline CDR1 reads MGHRA; CDR2 reads YSYEKL. The CDR3 extends over 15 amino acids. CDR3 bases: TGCGCCAGCAGCCAAGAGGGCGGCGGGAGTTACGAGCAGTACTTC. It specifies CASSQEGGGSYEQYF.

V gene TRBV6-5 combines with J gene TRBJ2-2; 9 bases fit TRBD1. Trimming removed 4 bases from V and 4 bases from J; junction bases left unmatched: 4. The CDR3 consists of 15 residues. Germline V CDR1 and CDR2: MNHEY, SVGAGI. The CDR3 region has the DNA TGTGCCAGCAGTTCCGGGACAGGGATCACCGGGGAGCTGTTTTTT. It is translated as CASSSGTGITGELFF.

This clone came up a few times. The rearrangement joins TRBV10-2 to TRBJ1-1, with 8 bases that match TRBD1. The CDR3 runs 12 residues. Germline CDR1 reads WSHSY; CDR2 reads SAAADI. V trimming: 7 bases; J trimming: 10 bases; junction bases outside the gene matches: 8. The CDR3 here is CASIQGQGGAFF. The DNA for the CDR3 is TGCGCCAGCATCCAAGGACAGGGAGGAGCTTTCTTT.

This chain uses TRBV5-1 with TRBJ2-7, with D possibly matching TRBD1 (6 bases). The CDR3 consists of 17 residues. Trimming shortened V by 1 base and J by 3 bases, and 20 bases separated the two germline ends. In germline, CDR1 is SGHRS, CDR2 YFSETQ. This CDR3 reads CASSLRTAYPPSYEQYF. The CDR3 nucleotides are TGCGCCAGCAGCTTGAGGACAGCGTACCCACCTAGCTACGAGCAGTACTTC.

This clone was seen only once. The V gene is TRBV27, the J gene TRBJ1-1; no definite D call. The V gene's germline CDR1 is MNHEY and CDR2 SMNVEV (reference sequence). This CDR3 is built from 14 residues. Trimming left V 1 base short and J 4 bases short, with 10 bases between. This CDR3 is CASSLFPGPTEAFF. The CDR3 coding sequence is TGTGCCAGCAGTTTATTCCCGGGTCCCACTGAAGCTTTCTTT.

This chain connects TRBV27 to TRBJ2-1; D perhaps matches TRBD1 (5 bases). The CDR3 consists of 13 residues. The germline V gene has CDR1 MNHEY and CDR2 SMNVEV (reference sequence). Trimming left V 3 bases short and J 8 bases short, with 11 bases between. CDR3 DNA sequence: TGTGCCAGCAGTTTCCGCAGGGTCGATGAGCAGTTCTTC. It is translated as CASSFRRVDEQFF.

The V gene is TRBV5-1, the J gene TRBJ2-4; 7 bases fit TRBD1. This CDR3 spans 15 amino acids. Per germline, CDR1 SGHRS and CDR2 YFSETQ. V was clipped by 7 bases and J by 6 bases; unmatched bases: 13. In nucleotides, the CDR3 is TGCGCCAGCCGCCCCCTCCGGGGACAGAGAAACATTCAGTACTTC. Its translation: CASRPLRGQRNIQYF.

This rearrangement joins TRBV2 to TRBJ2-7, with 7 bases fitting TRBD1. J gave up 3 bases and V 6 bases, and 5 bases lay outside the gene matches. Per the germline V gene, CDR1 is SNHLY and CDR2 is FYNNEI. This CDR3 region has 13 residues. CDR3 DNA sequence: TGTGCCAGCAGCCAGGGACAGAACTACGAGCAGTACTTC. Residues: CASSQGQNYEQYF. The entire variable domain, with the rest obtained from reference TRBV2 and TRBJ2-7, is as follows: EPEVTQTPSHQVTQMGQEVILRCVPISNHLYFYWYRQILGQKVEFLVSFYNNEISEKSEIFDDQFSVERPDGSNFTLKIRSTKLEDSAMYFCASSQGQNYEQYFGPGTRLTVT.

V usage is TRBV6-5 and J usage is TRBJ2-7; D perhaps matches TRBD2 (7 bases). V was shortened by 4 bases and J by 3 bases, with 13 bases between the two germline ends. The CDR3 contains 14 residues. Germline V gene sequence: CDR1 MNHEY, CDR2 SVGAGI. CDR3 nucleotide sequence: TGTGCCAGCAGTTGGGGGCGGGGGAGCTACGAGCAGTACTTC. Protein product: CASSWGRGSYEQYF.

The CDR3 reads CASNLFAGELFF. The DNA of the CDR3 is TGTGCCAGCAACTTGTTTGCCGGGGAGCTGTTTTTT. This chain uses TRBV2 with TRBJ2-2, with unresolved D. CDR1 is SNHLY and CDR2 is FYNNEI in the germline V gene. The germline V and J ends were trimmed by 7 bases and 6 bases, with 9 bases remaining between them. The CDR3 spans 12 residues.

This chain connects TRBV5-6 to TRBJ2-1; TRBD1 aligns across 9 bases. Germline V gives CDR1 SGHDT, CDR2 YYEEEE. The CDR3 covers 15 residues. Trimming at V came to 4 bases and at J to 8 bases, leaving 10 bases not matched to a gene. The CDR3 DNA reads TGTGCCAGCAGCCCCCATGACAGGGGGGAGGATGAGCAGTTCTTC. Amino acids: CASSPHDRGEDEQFF. The whole variable domain, filled in from reference TRBV5-6 and TRBJ2-1, reads DAGVTQSPTHLIKTRGQQVTLRCSPKSGHDTVSWYQQALGQGPQFIFQYYEEEERQRGNFPDRFSGHQFPNYSSELNVNALLLGDSALYLCASSPHDRGEDEQFFGPGTRLTVL.

CDR3 amino acids: CASSSDRNTEAFF. The CDR3 DNA follows: TGCGCCAGCAGTTCTGACAGGAACACTGAAGCTTTCTTT. The chain has TRBV10-1 and TRBJ1-1; D may be TRBD1 (5 bases). V lost 5 bases to trimming and J lost 1 base, with 8 bases between them. Looked up from germline, CDR1 is WNHNN and CDR2 is SYGVQD (reference sequence). The CDR3 extends over 13 amino acids.

J is TRBJ2-3 and V is TRBV23-1; 9 nucleotides match TRBD1. TRBV23-1 carries the ORF label, with uncertain function. The V gene end was trimmed by 7 bases and the J gene end by 6 bases; junction bases not matched to a gene: 17. The CDR3 spans 17 residues. The CDR3 DNA is TGCGCCAGCACTCGGCGGGACAGGGACCCTAGTAGGGATACGCAGTATTTT. As protein: CASTRRDRDPSRDTQYF.